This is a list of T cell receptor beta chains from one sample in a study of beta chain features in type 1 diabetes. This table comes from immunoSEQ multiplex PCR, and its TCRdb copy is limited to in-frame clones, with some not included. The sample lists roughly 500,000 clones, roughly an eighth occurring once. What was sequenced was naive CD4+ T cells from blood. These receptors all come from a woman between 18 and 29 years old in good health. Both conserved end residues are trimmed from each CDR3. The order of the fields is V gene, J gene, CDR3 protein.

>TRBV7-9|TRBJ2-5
ASSPWTGETQY
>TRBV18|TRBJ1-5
ASSANSYSNQPQH
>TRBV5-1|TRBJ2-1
ASSRTSGGYEQF
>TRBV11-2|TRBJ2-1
ASSFGSSAYNEQF
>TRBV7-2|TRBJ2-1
ASSEDRAEQF
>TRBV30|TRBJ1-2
AWTPGTYGYT
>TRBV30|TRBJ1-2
AWSRGNYGYT
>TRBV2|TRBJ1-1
ASSFSPGNTEAF
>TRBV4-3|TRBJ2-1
ASSPILAGPYNEQF
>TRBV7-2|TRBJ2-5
ASSLITRDQETQY
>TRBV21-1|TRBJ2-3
ASSKGQIGSGKADTQY
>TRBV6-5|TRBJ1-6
ASSYGTYSPLH
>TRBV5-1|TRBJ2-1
ASSLAGQNRHNEQF
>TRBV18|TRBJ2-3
ASSNKTGQPRLDTQY
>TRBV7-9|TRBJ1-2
ASSLGGQGYGYT
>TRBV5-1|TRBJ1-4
ASSLGNGQPNEKLF
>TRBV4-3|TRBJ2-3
ASSRHRFGEVADTQY
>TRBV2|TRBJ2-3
ASSDWGDTQY
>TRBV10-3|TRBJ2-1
AISDRGPYNEQF
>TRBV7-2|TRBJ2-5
ASSLTPVVGTQY
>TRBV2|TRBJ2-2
ARGLVPGELF
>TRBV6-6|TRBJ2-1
ASSSNAGIEQF
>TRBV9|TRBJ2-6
ASSAEGGRLTGANVLT
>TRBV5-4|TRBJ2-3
ASSIGQAADTQY
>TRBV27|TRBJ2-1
ASTLGTGISNEQF
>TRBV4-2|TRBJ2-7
ASSQDGGSSEQY
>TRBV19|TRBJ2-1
ASSPWTATGYNEQF
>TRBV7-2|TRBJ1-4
ASSLDTATNEKLF
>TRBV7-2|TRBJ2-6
ASSRTSSGANVLT
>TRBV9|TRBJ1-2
ASRDRGGNYGYT
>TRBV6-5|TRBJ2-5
ASSSHDRAKTQY
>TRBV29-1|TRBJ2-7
SVEDRTSSYEQY
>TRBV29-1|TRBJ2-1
SVRFSGSGYNEQF
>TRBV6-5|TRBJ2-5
ASSRTGAQETQY
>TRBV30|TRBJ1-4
AWRDRVVGKLF
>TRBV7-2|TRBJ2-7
ASSLAVSYEQY
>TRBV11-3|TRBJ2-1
ASSLGVTRDNNEQF
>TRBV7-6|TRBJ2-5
ASSTPGRAETQY
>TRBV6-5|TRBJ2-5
ASSYSGGRGETQY
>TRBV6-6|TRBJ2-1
ASTRTSGPNEQF
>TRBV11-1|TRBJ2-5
ASKQLAQETQY
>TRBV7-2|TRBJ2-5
ASSFRSGGQETQY